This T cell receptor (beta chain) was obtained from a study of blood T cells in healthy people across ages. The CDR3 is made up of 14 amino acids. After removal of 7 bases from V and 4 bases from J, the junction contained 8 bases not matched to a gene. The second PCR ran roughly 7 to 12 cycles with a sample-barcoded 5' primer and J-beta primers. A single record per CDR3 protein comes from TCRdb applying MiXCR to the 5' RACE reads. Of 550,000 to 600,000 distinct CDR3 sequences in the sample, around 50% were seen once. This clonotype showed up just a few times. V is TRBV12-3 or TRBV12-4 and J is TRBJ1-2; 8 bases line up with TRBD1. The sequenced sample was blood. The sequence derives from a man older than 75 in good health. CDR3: CASKRGQGLYGYTF. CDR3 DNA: TGTGCCAGCAAAAGAGGACAGGGACTCTATGGCTACACCTTC.